Reported below is one T cell receptor (beta chain). The antigen is unknown. CDR3 length: 14 residues. Between the trimmed V and J ends, which lost 4 bases and 1 base, there was a span of 11 bases. Germline values: CDR1 SGHRS, CDR2 YFSETQ. Included in the TCR beta cDNA libraries were unique molecular identifiers. MiXCR, applied by TCRdb to the PCR reads, yields one record per CDR3 protein. The sample lists fewer than 900,000 distinct CDR3 sequences, approximately 44% occurring once. The sample belongs to a study of post-analysis software for immune sequencing data. Study-level background: The disease courses spanned relapsing-remitting, secondary progressive and progressive-relapsing forms of multiple sclerosis. Findings and limits, study-wide: Those with multiple sclerosis, the patient group, showed significantly lower normalized Chao1 diversity than controls. Those samples that were prepared in the same batch co-clustered strongly by F measure. Controls had lower frequencies than patients of a handful of TRBV segments, which included TRBV5-6, TRBV5-1 and TRBV20-1.

The sample consisted of blood. This receptor was taken from a girl aged 10 to 17 with multiple sclerosis. This chain joins TRBV5-1 and TRBJ2-5; D is ambiguous. The CDR3 region is CASSVLRPQETQYF. CDR3 sequence (DNA): TGCGCCAGCAGCGTACTAAGGCCCCAAGAGACCCAGTACTTC.